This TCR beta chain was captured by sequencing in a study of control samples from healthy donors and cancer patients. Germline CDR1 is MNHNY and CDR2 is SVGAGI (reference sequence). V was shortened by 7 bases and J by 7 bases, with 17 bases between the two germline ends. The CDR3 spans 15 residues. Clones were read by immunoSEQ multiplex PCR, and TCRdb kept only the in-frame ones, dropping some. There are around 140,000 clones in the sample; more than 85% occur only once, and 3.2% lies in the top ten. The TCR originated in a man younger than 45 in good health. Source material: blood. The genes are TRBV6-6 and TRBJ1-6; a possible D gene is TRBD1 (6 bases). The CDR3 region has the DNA TGTGCCAGCACCCAGTGGGGGGCGTCAAATTCACCCCTCCACTTT. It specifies CASTQWGASNSPLHF.